The next 23 T cell receptor beta chains were all read from a single sample in a study of blood T cell repertoires in COVID-19. The data were produced by immunoSEQ multiplex PCR, yet TCRdb's version contains in-frame clones alone and is incomplete. This sample has approximately 130,000 clones, with about three quarters found just once. Material: peripheral blood. Every receptor here comes from a woman between 70 and 85 years old with acute or convalescent COVID-19.

This clone was counted only a few times. V is TRBV29-1 and J is TRBJ2-7; weak D call: TRBD1 (5 bases). The CDR3 is 11 amino acids. Germline V lookup: CDR1 SQVTM, CDR2 ANQGSEA. Trimming left V 6 bases short and J 3 bases short, with 9 bases between. The CDR3, as DNA: TGCAGCGTAGAGACAGACTACGAGCAGTACTTC. It specifies CSVETDYEQYF.

The J gene is TRBJ2-7, the V gene TRBV28, with TRBD1 as a possible D gene (6 bases). The CDR3 covers 15 residues. CDR1 and CDR2 (germline): MDHEN, SYDVKM. With 3 bases removed from V and 0 bases from J, the gap between germline ends came to 12 bases. The CDR3, as DNA: TGTGCCAGCAGTTTCCAAGACAGGAGCTCCTACGAGCAGTACTTC. Its translation is CASSFQDRSSYEQYF.

The J gene is TRBJ2-7, the V gene TRBV7-2; 7 bases line up with TRBD1. The germline V gene has CDR1 SGHTA and CDR2 FQGNSA. Trimming cost V 5 bases and J 2 bases; bases outside gene matches: 6. CDR3 size: 14 residues. The CDR3 DNA sequence: TGTGCCAGCAGCCAGAGACAGGGCCCCTACGAGCAGTACTTC. As protein: CASSQRQGPYEQYF. The full variable domain, in which reference TRBV7-2 and TRBJ2-7 provide the parts outside the CDR3, is GAGVSQSPSNKVTEKGKDVELRCDPISGHTALYWYRQSLGQGLEFLIYFQGNSAPDKSGLPSDRFSAERTGGSVSTLTIQRTQQEDSAVYLCASSQRQGPYEQYFGPGTRLTVT.

The V call is TRBV19, the J call TRBJ2-5, with D possibly being TRBD2 (5 bases). The germline V gene encodes CDR1 LNHDA and CDR2 SQIVND (reference sequence). Trimming pared 3 bases from V and 5 bases from J, leaving 13 bases between. The CDR3 is made up of 14 amino acids. The CDR3 nucleotides read TGTGCCAGTAGTATTCGGCAGACGGGGGAGACCCAGTACTTC. The encoded protein is CASSIRQTGETQYF.

The J gene is TRBJ2-7, the V gene TRBV7-9; 7 nucleotides align to TRBD1. The CDR3 is made up of 13 amino acids. Germline V CDR1 and CDR2: SEHNR, FQNEAQ (reference sequence). The V and J ends lost 7 bases and 4 bases, in that order; junction bases with no gene match: 7. The CDR3 DNA follows: TGTGCCAGCACCCCGACAGGGTTGTACGAGCAGTACTTC. Translated: CASTPTGLYEQYF.

V usage is TRBV7-9 and J usage is TRBJ1-2; 10 bases fit TRBD1. The CDR3 is 16 amino acids. J was trimmed by 0 bases and V by 5 bases; bases with no gene match: 6. The germline V gene encodes CDR1 SEHNR and CDR2 FQNEAQ (reference sequence). CDR3 coding DNA: TGTGCCAGCAGCCCATTGGGGACAGGGGCTAACTATGGCTACACCTTC. Its protein is CASSPLGTGANYGYTF.

This clone has more than one count but fewer than ten. This chain connects TRBV5-1 to TRBJ2-1; 11 bases are shared with TRBD1. V shed 4 bases and J 9 bases; nucleotides not matched to a gene: 9. This CDR3 has 15 residues. Looked up from germline, CDR1 is SGHRS and CDR2 is YFSETQ. This CDR3 reads CASSAGTGGFGEQFF. In nucleotides, the CDR3 is TGCGCCAGCAGCGCCGGGACAGGGGGATTCGGTGAGCAGTTCTTC.

In nucleotides, the CDR3 is TGTGCCAGCAGCGCCGGACAGGGGGTCCACGAGCAGTACTTC. Translated, it gives CASSAGQGVHEQYF. The chain employs TRBV7-9 and TRBJ2-7; TRBD1 matches 10 bases. J lost 5 bases, V lost 5 bases, and 6 bases had no gene match. Germline V gene sequence: CDR1 SEHNR, CDR2 FQNEAQ (reference sequence). This CDR3 spans 14 amino acids. The full variable domain, its missing parts supplied by reference TRBV7-9 and TRBJ2-7, is DTGVSQNPRHKITKRGQNVTFRCDPISEHNRLYWYRQTLGQGPEFLTYFQNEAQLEKSRLLSDRFSAERPKGSFSTLEIQRTEQGDSAMYLCASSAGQGVHEQYFGPGTRLTVT.

The V gene is TRBV10-2, the J gene TRBJ2-7, with D possibly being TRBD1 (5 bases). CDR3 length: 13 residues. The germline V and J ends were trimmed by 4 bases and 4 bases, with 11 bases remaining between them. Germline CDR1 is WSHSY and CDR2 is SAAADI. CDR3 bases: TGCGCCAGCAGTGGACAGTTGGGGTACGAGCAGTACTTC. This encodes CASSGQLGYEQYF.

This clone was counted a single time. The chain joins TRBV28 to TRBJ1-2; tentatively, D is TRBD1 (5 bases). This CDR3 spans 12 amino acids. Trimming took 7 bases from V and 4 from J, leaving 10 bases between them. The V gene's germline CDR1 is MDHEN and CDR2 SYDVKM. Written as DNA, the CDR3 is TGTGCCAGCATGCAGGGCTCCTATGGCTACACCTTC. Its protein product is CASMQGSYGYTF.

This chain uses TRBV13 with TRBJ2-7; TRBD2 matches at 7 bases. Germline CDR1 and CDR2: PRHDT and FYEKMQ (reference sequence). The CDR3 is made up of 16 amino acids. Trimming took 5 bases from V and 3 from J; bases not matched to a gene: 13. CDR3 in amino acids: CASSPPLGLDGYEQYF. CDR3 DNA sequence: TGTGCCAGCAGCCCTCCTCTAGGACTAGACGGCTACGAGCAGTACTTC.

CDR3 sequence reads: CASSPGGNQPQHF. CDR3 DNA: TGCGCCAGCAGCCCAGGGGGTAATCAGCCCCAGCATTTT. The V call is TRBV4-3, the J call TRBJ1-5, with 7 bases identical to TRBD1. The CDR3 is made up of 13 amino acids. Losses at the gene ends were 4 bases for V and 4 bases for J; bases not matched to a gene: 1. Looked up from germline, CDR1 is LGHNA and CDR2 is YSLEER.

V gene TRBV19 combines with J gene TRBJ2-7; 9 bases agree with TRBD1. After removal of 5 bases from V and 1 base from J, the junction contained 6 bases not matched to a gene. Germline-derived CDR1 and CDR2 are LNHDA and SQIVND (reference sequence). The CDR3 is made up of 15 amino acids. CDR3 amino acids: CASSPGQGKSYEQYF. The CDR3, as DNA: TGTGCCAGTAGTCCGGGACAGGGAAAATCCTACGAGCAGTACTTC.

The chain joins TRBV7-9 to TRBJ2-1; 13 nucleotides agree with TRBD2. V shed 3 bases, J shed 6 bases, and the junction held 5 bases outside the gene matches. The CDR3 runs 16 residues. Germline V gene sequence: CDR1 SEHNR, CDR2 FQNEAQ (reference sequence). The CDR3 protein is CASSFGTSGIPNEQFF. CDR3 sequence (DNA): TGTGCCAGCAGCTTCGGGACTAGCGGGATACCCAATGAGCAGTTCTTC.

The J gene is TRBJ2-1, the V gene TRBV4-1; weak D call: TRBD2 (6 bases). Trimming removed 2 bases at V and 5 bases at J, with 13 bases between. The germline V gene encodes CDR1 MGHRA and CDR2 YSYEKL. There are 15 residues in the CDR3. Here the CDR3 reads CASSQLASADNEQFF. CDR3 sequence (DNA): TGCGCCAGCAGCCAATTGGCTAGCGCCGACAATGAGCAGTTCTTC.

There are many counts of this clone. The chain employs TRBV15 and TRBJ2-7; 8 nucleotides line up with TRBD1. V dropped 0 bases and J dropped 3; count of bases not matched to a gene: 4. Per the germline V gene, CDR1 is LNHNV and CDR2 is YYDKDF (reference sequence). The CDR3 covers 15 residues. CDR3 region: CATSRDRQGIYEQYF. CDR3 nucleotide sequence: TGTGCCACCAGCAGAGATCGACAGGGGATCTACGAGCAGTACTTC.

This clone was seen just once. The V gene is TRBV7-2, the J gene TRBJ2-3; 7 bases agree with TRBD1. The CDR3 contains 17 residues. Germline V gene lookup returns CDR1 SGHTA and CDR2 FQGNSA. With 5 bases clipped from V and 6 bases from J, the junction kept 17 bases outside the gene matches. The CDR3: CASSPSGPGGTRDTQYF. The DNA for the CDR3 is TGTGCCAGCAGCCCGTCGGGTCCAGGGGGAACGAGGGATACGCAGTATTTT.

V and J are TRBV5-5 and TRBJ2-5; 11 nucleotides agree with TRBD1. V trimming: 0 bases; J trimming: 5 bases; junction bases outside the gene matches: 6. The CDR3 sequence is 16 residues long. CDR1 and CDR2 (germline): SGHKS, YYEKEE (reference sequence). CDR3 region: CASSLEGTGGRETQYF. CDR3 bases: TGTGCCAGCAGCTTGGAAGGGACAGGGGGTAGGGAGACCCAGTACTTC. The full variable domain, its missing parts supplied by reference TRBV5-5 and TRBJ2-5, is DAGVTQSPTHLIKTRGQQVTLRCSPISGHKSVSWYQQVLGQGPQFIFQYYEKEERGRGNFPDRFSARQFPNYSSELNVNALLLGDSALYLCASSLEGTGGRETQYFGPGTRLLVL.

The rearrangement links TRBV9 to TRBJ1-3; 8 bases agree with TRBD1. From germline, CDR1 is SGDLS and CDR2 YYNGEE. This CDR3 has 19 amino acids. J lost 1 base, V lost 4 bases, and 16 bases had no gene match. The CDR3: CASSQGTGGNPGSGNTIYF. Written as DNA, the CDR3 is TGTGCCAGCAGCCAGGGGACAGGCGGGAACCCTGGTTCTGGAAACACCATATATTTT.

This chain joins TRBV7-8 and TRBJ1-4; D may be TRBD1 (6 bases). The CDR3 covers 16 residues. Trimming removed 5 bases from V and 8 bases from J, with 21 bases in between. Germline-derived CDR1 and CDR2 are SGHVS and FQNEAQ. This CDR3 is CASSPHGGAFPEKLFF. CDR3 in DNA: TGTGCCAGCAGCCCCCACGGGGGGGCCTTCCCGGAAAAACTGTTTTTT. The entire variable domain, with the rest obtained from reference TRBV7-8 and TRBJ1-4, is as follows: GAGVSQSPRYKVAKRGQDVALRCDPISGHVSLFWYQQALGQGPEFLTYFQNEAQLDKSGLPSDRFFAERPEGSVSTLKIQRTQQEDSAVYLCASSPHGGAFPEKLFFGSGTQLSVL.

The genes are TRBV27 and TRBJ2-7; possible D gene TRBD2, 5 bases. CDR1 is MNHEY, CDR2 SMNVEV, per germline (reference sequence). V lost 5 bases to trimming and J lost 0 bases, with 11 bases between them. CDR3 size: 14 residues. The CDR3 loop reads CASSTSGYSYEQYF. The DNA of the CDR3 is TGTGCCAGCAGTACCTCGGGATACTCCTACGAGCAGTACTTC.

In its sample, this clone was seen once. The chain combines TRBV28 with TRBJ2-3; 8 bases agree with TRBD2. The CDR3 is 15 residues long. The V gene end was trimmed by 2 bases and the J gene end by 2 bases; junction bases not matched to a gene: 3. CDR1 is MDHEN, CDR2 SYDVKM, per germline. The CDR3 is CASSLIAGTTDTQYF. CDR3 DNA: TGTGCCAGCAGTTTAATAGCGGGAACCACAGATACGCAGTATTTT.

The chain recombines TRBV28 with TRBJ2-5; 7 bases align to TRBD2. With 5 bases clipped from V and 6 bases from J, the junction kept 12 bases outside the gene matches. Looked up from germline, CDR1 is MDHEN and CDR2 is SYDVKM. The CDR3 extends over 15 amino acids. The CDR3 region has the DNA TGTGCCAGCAGTCATTCCAGCGGGGAGCGAAAGACCCAGTACTTC. Protein sequence: CASSHSSGERKTQYF.